Included here is one T cell receptor (beta chain) sequence, with context. Its matching antigen is unknown. The sample belongs to a study of identical twins. Study results and limitations: Models came in too low on out-of-frame TCR alpha sharing in monozygotic twins.

TCRdb recomputed calls from the 5' RACE reads with MiXCR, one row per CDR3 protein. This sample carries 1.5 million to 2 million distinct CDR3 sequences, less than 40% of them seen once, and the ten largest clones take 0.25% to 0.3%. CDR1 is DFQATT, CDR2 SNEGSKA, per germline (reference sequence). This CDR3 has 15 residues. V was trimmed by 3 bases and J by 2 bases, leaving 15 bases between them. The chain employs TRBV20-1 and TRBJ2-3, with D tentatively TRBD2 (6 bases). This TCR was recovered from a newborn girl in good health. Sequencing used cord blood. In DNA, the CDR3 is TGCAGTGCTAGTACCTATGGAGGGGACACAGATACGCAGTATTTT. Amino acids: CSASTYGGDTDTQYF.